This T cell receptor beta chain was sequenced in a study of response to subunit inactivated influenza vaccine. Study conclusions and caveats: With each seasonal influenza vaccination, the authors suggested, few new T cells are recruited.

From germline, CDR1 is MNHEY and CDR2 SVGEGT. This CDR3 comprises 16 residues. Trimming cost V 2 bases and J 5 bases; bases outside gene matches: 7. In this sample, this clonotype turned up a few times. Its specificity is not known. TCRdb reprocessed the RT-PCR reads with MiXCR, giving one entry per CDR3 protein. The table shows about 530,000 distinct CDR3 sequences, with roughly 13% occurring only once. This chain connects TRBV6-2 or TRBV6-3 to TRBJ2-3; the match to TRBD2 covers 10 bases. Here the sequenced sample was PBMCs from blood, taken roughly 48 days after vaccination. The TCR originated in a man aged 50 or older who received an inactivated influenza vaccine. DNA for the CDR3: TGTGCCAGCAGTTACGTCTCTAGCGGGGGACGAGATACGCAGTATTTT. Its protein is CASSYVSSGGRDTQYF.